The 18 T cell receptor beta chains in this list originate from one sample, sequenced in a study of blood T cell repertoires in COVID-19. Measured with immunoSEQ multiplex PCR; TCRdb has only the in-frame clones, and not every one. Among some 120,000 clones listed, roughly 85% were seen once. Input material: peripheral blood. The receptors here all came from a man aged 25 to 45 with acute or convalescent COVID-19.

This clone was found once. V usage is TRBV10-3 and J usage is TRBJ2-6, with D possibly matching TRBD2 (5 bases). The CDR3 covers 16 residues. Germline CDR1 is ENHRY and CDR2 is SYGVKD. V dropped 3 bases and J dropped 2 bases, with 11 bases sitting between them. The CDR3: CAISDGVPAGANVLTF. CDR3 coding DNA: TGTGCCATCAGTGACGGGGTCCCCGCTGGGGCCAACGTCCTGACTTTC.

The CDR3 region is CASSLDGHINTGELFF. Written as DNA, the CDR3 is TGTGCCAGCAGCTTAGATGGCCATATTAACACCGGGGAGCTGTTTTTT. The V and J genes are TRBV11-2 and TRBJ2-2; D not resolved. V was cut by 0 bases and J by 2 bases, with 10 bases left in between. The CDR3 length is 16 residues. The germline CDR1 and CDR2 sequences are SGHAT and FQNNGV.

This sequence joins TRBV5-1 and TRBJ1-1; 10 nucleotides align to TRBD1. Germline V gene data show CDR1 as SGHRS and CDR2 as YFSETQ. The CDR3 covers 20 residues. Trimming took 0 bases from V and 3 from J; bases not matched to a gene: 17. The CDR3 is CASSLGTGGRTGYSDTEAFF. In DNA form, the CDR3 reads TGCGCCAGCAGCTTGGGGACAGGGGGAAGAACGGGTTATTCGGACACTGAAGCTTTCTTT.

The CDR3 nucleotides are TGTGCCAGCCGGGGGCGGGGGGCCCGGGGCGAGCAGTACTTC. It translates to CASRGRGARGEQYF. The V and J genes are TRBV6-5 and TRBJ2-7; 8 bases are shared with TRBD2. The ends lost 8 bases at V and 6 bases at J; junction bases unmatched: 12. Germline CDR1 reads MNHEY; CDR2 reads SVGAGI. CDR3 length equals 14 residues.

This chain links TRBV6-2 or TRBV6-3 with TRBJ1-5; the D gene is possibly TRBD1 (6 bases). CDR3 length: 14 amino acids. V lost 0 bases and J lost 7, with 10 bases in between. The V gene's germline CDR1 is MNHEY and CDR2 SVGEGT. The CDR3 region has the DNA TGTGCCAGCAGTTACTCAACAGGGTGGCAGCCCCAGCATTTT. It encodes CASSYSTGWQPQHF.

CDR3 sequence reads: CASSVANGYGYTF. The CDR3 DNA reads as TGTGCCAGCAGCGTAGCTAACGGCTATGGCTACACCTTC. The V call is TRBV9, the J call TRBJ1-2; D is ambiguous. The CDR3 contains 13 residues. Germline lookup yields CDR1 SGDLS and CDR2 YYNGEE. V gave up 0 bases and J gave up 4 bases, with 7 bases separating them.

This chain links TRBV7-3 with TRBJ2-3; TRBD2 agrees at 9 bases. The CDR3 is 16 amino acids. Germline values: CDR1 SGHTA, CDR2 FQGTGA. Losses at the gene ends were 2 bases for V and 6 bases for J; bases not matched to a gene: 9. The CDR3 here is CASSLEGGGREDTQYF. DNA of the CDR3: TGTGCCAGCAGCTTAGAAGGGGGCGGGAGGGAGGATACGCAGTATTTT.

This chain uses TRBV18 with TRBJ2-1, with 8 nucleotides matching TRBD2. V shed 4 bases and J 7 bases; nucleotides not matched to a gene: 21. This CDR3 contains 19 residues. The germline gives CDR1 KGHSH, CDR2 LQKENI. CDR3 in amino acids: CASSRTSGSSISRTNEQFF. The CDR3 nucleotides are TGTGCCAGCTCACGAACCAGCGGGAGTTCAATTTCGCGCACGAATGAGCAGTTCTTC.

V usage is TRBV19 and J usage is TRBJ1-2; 7 nucleotides match TRBD1. Germline-derived CDR1 and CDR2 are LNHDA and SQIVND (reference sequence). The CDR3 sequence is 14 residues long. The V segment lost 7 bases and the J segment 2 bases; nucleotides outside the gene matches: 7. DNA for the CDR3: TGTGCCAGTACCCCGACAGGGCGGAACTATGGCTACACCTTC. This translates into CASTPTGRNYGYTF. Full variable domain (outside the CDR3, taken from reference TRBV19 and TRBJ1-2): DGGITQSPKYLFRKEGQNVTLSCEQNLNHDAMYWYRQDPGQGLRLIYYSQIVNDFQKGDIAEGYSVSREKKESFPLTVTSAQKNPTAFYLCASTPTGRNYGYTFGSGTRLTVV.

V usage is TRBV7-6 and J usage is TRBJ1-2, with 9 bases fitting TRBD1. After removal of 5 bases from V and 2 bases from J, the junction contained 6 bases not matched to a gene. The CDR3 runs to 15 residues. CDR1 is SGHVS and CDR2 is FNYEAQ in the germline V gene. The CDR3 nucleotides read TGTGCCAGCAGCCAGGGACAGGGTTGGAACTATGGCTACACCTTC. This sequence encodes CASSQGQGWNYGYTF. Based on the CDR3 plus reference TRBV7-6 and TRBJ1-2, the full variable domain is GAGVSQSPRYKVTKRGQDVALRCDPISGHVSLYWYRQALGQGPEFLTYFNYEAQQDKSGLPNDRFSAERPEGSISTLTIQRTEQRDSAMYRCASSQGQGWNYGYTFGSGTRLTVV.

The V gene is TRBV6-6, the J gene TRBJ1-1; 10 bases fit TRBD1. Germline CDR1 MNHNY, CDR2 SVGAGI (reference sequence). The CDR3 is made up of 16 amino acids. V was pared by 7 bases and J by 4 bases, with 12 bases of the junction left unmatched. The CDR3 nucleotides are TGTGCCAGCACCCAGGGAGGGACAGGGGTATTCACTGAAGCTTTCTTT. It yields the protein CASTQGGTGVFTEAFF.

This chain joins TRBV5-4 and TRBJ1-1; TRBD1 might be the D (6 bases). The CDR3 runs 14 residues. V lost 2 bases to trimming and J lost 2 bases, with 10 bases between them. Germline V gene sequence: CDR1 SGHNT, CDR2 YYREEE (reference sequence). CDR3 sequence reads: CASSLGTTNTEAFF. For the CDR3, the DNA is TGTGCCAGCAGCTTAGGGACAACCAACACTGAAGCTTTCTTT.

V usage is TRBV5-4 and J usage is TRBJ1-6; the D gene is possibly TRBD1 (6 bases). The CDR3 has 16 amino acids. Germline V CDR1 and CDR2: SGHNT, YYREEE (reference sequence). Trimming left V 5 bases short and J 0 bases short, with 12 bases between. CDR3 region: CASRSQGSSYNSPLHF. The CDR3 nucleotides read TGTGCCAGCAGAAGTCAGGGGAGCTCCTATAATTCACCCCTCCACTTT.

This chain uses TRBV7-9 with TRBJ1-1; TRBD1 aligns across 7 bases. CDR1 is SEHNR and CDR2 is FQNEAQ in the germline V gene (reference sequence). This CDR3 spans 15 amino acids. Trimming removed 4 bases from V and 1 base from J; junction bases left unmatched: 6. The CDR3 region is CASSYPGQRNTEAFF. As DNA, the CDR3 is TGTGCCAGCAGCTATCCGGGACAGAGGAACACTGAAGCTTTCTTT.

The CDR3 sequence: CASSLKASGMYGGELFF. CDR3 sequence (DNA): TGTGCCAGCAGCTTGAAGGCTAGCGGGATGTATGGCGGGGAGCTGTTTTTT. The genes are TRBV5-4 and TRBJ2-2; TRBD2 aligns across 9 bases. Trimming at V came to 1 base and at J to 7 bases, leaving 11 bases not matched to a gene. This CDR3 spans 17 amino acids. Germline values: CDR1 SGHNT, CDR2 YYREEE (reference sequence).

The rearrangement uses TRBV30 and TRBJ1-2; the D gene is possibly TRBD1 (6 bases). This CDR3 contains 14 residues. V was pared by 3 bases and J by 8 bases, with 19 bases between. Germline V gene data show CDR1 as GTSNPN and CDR2 as SVGIG (reference sequence). CDR3 DNA: TGTGCCTGGAGACTAGGGGGGGCGTATACGGGCTACACCTTC. Its translation: CAWRLGGAYTGYTF.

This chain connects TRBV6-6 to TRBJ2-7, with 9 bases fitting TRBD1. The germline V gene has CDR1 MNHNY and CDR2 SVGAGI (reference sequence). The length of the CDR3 is 15 residues. V trimming: 6 bases; J trimming: 5 bases; junction bases outside the gene matches: 11. CDR3 sequence reads: CASRAGTGNRNEQYV. In DNA, the CDR3 is TGTGCCAGCAGGGCCGGGACAGGGAATCGGAACGAGCAGTACGTC.

The V gene is TRBV21-1, the J gene TRBJ1-2; the D segment call TRBD1 is taken from the table without a DNA check. TRBV21-1 is described as a pseudogene. The CDR3 is 12 residues long. The CDR3 spells CAIPTSITGDTF. CDR3 coding DNA: TGTGCTATCCCGACAAGTATCACAGGGGACACCTTC.